The clone carrying this TCR beta chain was seen a single time. Its antigen remains unidentified. The data belong to a study of cytomegalovirus exposure and HLA in healthy donors. Study context: An analysis done earlier identified some 120 million unique TCR beta sequences from about 179 million T cells. Overall study findings and caveats: Usually a TCR sequence was rare, but some public TCRs were found in many donors. The study listed under 200 cytomegalovirus-associated TCR beta chains.

The CDR3 contains 11 residues. In germline, CDR1 is DFQATT, CDR2 SNEGSKA (reference sequence). Trimming took off 0 bases at V and 13 bases at J, with 10 bases between the two ends. All donors participated as healthy donors of bone marrow. PCR employed 60 Vbeta and 13 Jbeta primers. Sequencing used immunoSEQ multiplex PCR; TCRdb keeps in-frame clones, though not all of them. There are 200,000 to 250,000 clones in the sample; more than 65% occur only once, and 1.8% lies in the top ten. This chain joins TRBV20-1 and TRBJ2-1, with D perhaps matching TRBD2 (5 bases). The sample was PBMCs. The TCR sequence derives from a woman in her 30s in good health and CMV-seronegative. The CDR3 DNA reads as TGCAGTGCTAGAGAGGGGAGAATCCAGTTCTTC. This codes for CSAREGRIQFF.